This T cell receptor (beta chain) is drawn from a study of molecular identifiers for immune sequencing clone quantification. TCRdb analysed the PCR reads with MiXCR anew, one entry per CDR3 protein. The table records 460,000 or so distinct CDR3 sequences, under 30% of them present only once. The V and J ends lost 7 bases and 1 base respectively, with 7 bases between them. The CDR3 spans 13 residues. Germline V CDR1 and CDR2: SEHNR, FQNEAQ (reference sequence). V is TRBV7-9 and J is TRBJ1-4; the D gene is possibly TRBD1 (5 bases). The sequenced material came from naive CD8+ T cells from blood, with Jurkat cell RNA spiked in. Noted subset: FACS-sorted CD8+CD4-CCR7+CD45RA+ naive T cells. This clonotype was sampled from a human donor in good health. Some libraries in this study had Jurkat cell RNA spiked in. For the CDR3, the DNA is TGTGCCAGCAAAGGGGAAACTAATGAAAAACTGTTTTTT. It specifies CASKGETNEKLFF. Full variable domain (missing parts from reference TRBV7-9 and TRBJ1-4): DTGVSQNPRHKITKRGQNVTFRCDPISEHNRLYWYRQTLGQGPEFLTYFQNEAQLEKSRLLSDRFSAERPKGSFSTLEIQRTEQGDSAMYLCASKGETNEKLFFGSGTQLSVL.